The clone carrying this TCR beta chain was detected once. This sample is drawn from a study of blood T cell repertoires in COVID-19. Overall study: T cells, B-cell-depleted T cells, or PBMCs provided the cDNA or gDNA that served as material.

CDR3 length: 13 residues. Germline V gene lookup returns CDR1 SNHLY and CDR2 FYNNEI. Trimming cost V 4 bases and J 3 bases, with 7 bases left between them. Generated by immunoSEQ multiplex PCR, the TCRdb table keeps only in-frame clones and is missing some. This table holds 150,000 to 200,000 clones, approximately 83% found once. The sequencing sample was made of PBMCs or T cells enriched from blood (not recorded which). V is TRBV2 and J is TRBJ2-1; no firm D call. This clonotype was sampled from a woman in her fifties or sixties who had recovered from COVID-19. CDR3 sequence: CASSGLLYNEQFF. CDR3 coding DNA: TGTGCCAGCAGTGGGCTCCTCTACAATGAGCAGTTCTTC.